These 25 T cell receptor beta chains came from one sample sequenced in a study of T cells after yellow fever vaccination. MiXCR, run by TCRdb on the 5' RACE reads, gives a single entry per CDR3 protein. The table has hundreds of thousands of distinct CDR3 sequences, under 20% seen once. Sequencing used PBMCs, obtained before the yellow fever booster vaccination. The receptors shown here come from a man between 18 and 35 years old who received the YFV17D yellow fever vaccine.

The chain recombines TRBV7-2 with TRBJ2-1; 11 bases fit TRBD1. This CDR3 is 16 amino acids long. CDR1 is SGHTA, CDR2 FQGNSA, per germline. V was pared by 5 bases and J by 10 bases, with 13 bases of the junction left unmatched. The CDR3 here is CASSLDGQGALREQFF. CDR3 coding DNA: TGTGCCAGCAGCCTAGACGGACAGGGGGCTCTCAGGGAGCAGTTCTTC.

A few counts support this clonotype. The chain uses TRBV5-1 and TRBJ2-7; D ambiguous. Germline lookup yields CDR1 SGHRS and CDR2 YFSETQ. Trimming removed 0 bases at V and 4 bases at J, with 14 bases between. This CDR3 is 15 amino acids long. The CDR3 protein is CASSLANVPLYEQYF. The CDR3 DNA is TGCGCCAGCAGCTTGGCGAACGTACCGCTATACGAGCAGTACTTC.

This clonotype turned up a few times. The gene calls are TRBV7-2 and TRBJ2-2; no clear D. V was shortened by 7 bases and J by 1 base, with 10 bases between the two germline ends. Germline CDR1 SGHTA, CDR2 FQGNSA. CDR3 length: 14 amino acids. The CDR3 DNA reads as TGTGCCAGCACCCCGGCTAGGAACACCGGGGAGCTGTTTTTT. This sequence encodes CASTPARNTGELFF.

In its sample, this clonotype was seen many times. As DNA, the CDR3 is TGTGCCAGCAGTTACTCAGGCGGAGAACTGTTTTTT. It codes for CASSYSGGELFF. This sequence joins TRBV6-5 and TRBJ2-2; D uncertain. Trimming shortened V by 0 bases and J by 14 bases, and 10 bases separated the two germline ends. CDR1 is MNHEY, CDR2 SVGAGI, per germline. The CDR3 is 12 residues long.

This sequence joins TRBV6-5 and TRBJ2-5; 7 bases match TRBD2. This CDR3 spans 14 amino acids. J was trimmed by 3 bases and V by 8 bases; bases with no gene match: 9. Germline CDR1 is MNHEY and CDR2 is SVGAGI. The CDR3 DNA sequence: TGTGCCAGCGCCGTGGCTGGACTAGAAGAGACCCAGTACTTC. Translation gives CASAVAGLEETQYF.

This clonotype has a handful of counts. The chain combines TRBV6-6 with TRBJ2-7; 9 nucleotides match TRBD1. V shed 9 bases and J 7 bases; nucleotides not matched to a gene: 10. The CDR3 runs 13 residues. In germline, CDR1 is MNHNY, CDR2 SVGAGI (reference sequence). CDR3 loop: CASSGQGFREQYV. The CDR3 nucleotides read TGTGCCAGTTCTGGACAGGGGTTTAGGGAGCAGTACGTC.

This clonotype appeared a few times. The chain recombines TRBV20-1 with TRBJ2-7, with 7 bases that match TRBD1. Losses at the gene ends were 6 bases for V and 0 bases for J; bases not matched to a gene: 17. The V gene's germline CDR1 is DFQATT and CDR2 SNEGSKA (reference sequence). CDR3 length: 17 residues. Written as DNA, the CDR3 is TGCAGTGCGTCTAAACCGTACGGACAGGAGAGCTCCTACGAGCAGTACTTC. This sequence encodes CSASKPYGQESSYEQYF.

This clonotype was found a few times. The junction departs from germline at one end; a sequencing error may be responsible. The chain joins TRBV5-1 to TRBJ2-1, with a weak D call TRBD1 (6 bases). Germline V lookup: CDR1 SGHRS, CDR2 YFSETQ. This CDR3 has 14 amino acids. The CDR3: CASSLTTGTTIPLF. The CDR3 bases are TGCGCCAGCAGCCTGACCACAGGGACCACCATCCCCCTCTTC.

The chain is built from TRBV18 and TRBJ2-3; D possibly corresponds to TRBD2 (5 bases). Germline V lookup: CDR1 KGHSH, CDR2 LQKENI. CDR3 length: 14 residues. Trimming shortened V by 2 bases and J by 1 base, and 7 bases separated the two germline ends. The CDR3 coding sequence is TGTGCCAGCTCACCAGCGGAGGGCACAGATACGCAGTATTTT. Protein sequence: CASSPAEGTDTQYF.

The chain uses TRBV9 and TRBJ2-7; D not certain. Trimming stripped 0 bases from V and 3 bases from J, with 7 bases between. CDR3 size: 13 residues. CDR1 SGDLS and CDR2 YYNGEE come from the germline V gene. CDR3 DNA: TGTGCCAGCAGCGTAGGGGCCGGCTACGAGCAGTACTTC. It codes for CASSVGAGYEQYF.

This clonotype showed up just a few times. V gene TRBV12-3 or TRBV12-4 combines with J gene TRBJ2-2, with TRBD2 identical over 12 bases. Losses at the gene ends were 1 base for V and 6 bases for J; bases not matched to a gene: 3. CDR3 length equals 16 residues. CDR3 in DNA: TGTGCCAGCAGTTTAGTTTGGACTAGCGGGGCCGGGGAGCTGTTTTTT. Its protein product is CASSLVWTSGAGELFF.

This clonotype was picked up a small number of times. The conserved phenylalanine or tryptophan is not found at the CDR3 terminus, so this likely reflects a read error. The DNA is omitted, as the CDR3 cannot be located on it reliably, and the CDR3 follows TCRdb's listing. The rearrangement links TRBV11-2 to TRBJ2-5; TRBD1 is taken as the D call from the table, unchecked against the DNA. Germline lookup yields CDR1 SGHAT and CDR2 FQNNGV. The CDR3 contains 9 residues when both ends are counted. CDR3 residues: CASTSGVLG.

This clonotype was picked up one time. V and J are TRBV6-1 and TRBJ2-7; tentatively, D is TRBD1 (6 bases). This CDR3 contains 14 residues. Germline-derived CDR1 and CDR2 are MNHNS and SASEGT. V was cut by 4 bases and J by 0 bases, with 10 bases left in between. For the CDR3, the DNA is TGTGCCAGCAGTGTCCAGGGGTTCTCCTACGAGCAGTACGTC. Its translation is CASSVQGFSYEQYV.

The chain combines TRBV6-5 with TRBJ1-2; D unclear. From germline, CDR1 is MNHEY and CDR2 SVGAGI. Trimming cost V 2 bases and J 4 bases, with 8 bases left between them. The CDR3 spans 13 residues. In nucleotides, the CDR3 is TGTGCCAGCAGTTACGGGGTGGGCTATGGCTACACCTTC. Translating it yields CASSYGVGYGYTF.

The CDR3 here is CASSSNRPGPQHF. As DNA, the CDR3 is TGTGCCAGCAGTTCTAACAGGCCGGGGCCCCAGCATTTT. V and J are TRBV27 and TRBJ1-5; D might be TRBD1 (5 bases). Germline CDR1 and CDR2: MNHEY and SMNVEV (reference sequence). CDR3 length: 13 residues. Trimming left V 4 bases short and J 9 bases short, with 13 bases between.

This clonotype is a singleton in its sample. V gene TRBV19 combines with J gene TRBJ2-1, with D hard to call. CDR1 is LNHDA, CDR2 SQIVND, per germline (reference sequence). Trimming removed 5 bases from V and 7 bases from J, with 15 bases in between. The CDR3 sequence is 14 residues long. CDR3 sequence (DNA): TGTGCCAGTAGTTTCCTCCCACTGGGGAATGAGCAGTTCTTC. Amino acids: CASSFLPLGNEQFF.

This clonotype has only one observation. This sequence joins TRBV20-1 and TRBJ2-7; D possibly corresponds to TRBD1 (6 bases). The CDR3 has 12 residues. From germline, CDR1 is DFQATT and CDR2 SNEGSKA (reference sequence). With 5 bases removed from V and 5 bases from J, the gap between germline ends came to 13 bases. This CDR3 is CSALEGVDEQYF. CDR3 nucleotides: TGCAGTGCTTTAGAGGGGGTGGACGAGCAGTACTTC.

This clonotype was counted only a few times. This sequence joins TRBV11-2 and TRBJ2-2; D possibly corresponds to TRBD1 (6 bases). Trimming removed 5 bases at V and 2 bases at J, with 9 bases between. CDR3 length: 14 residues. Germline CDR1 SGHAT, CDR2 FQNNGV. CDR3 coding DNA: TGTGCCAGCAGCCAGGGACACAACACCGGGGAGCTGTTTTTT. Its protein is CASSQGHNTGELFF.

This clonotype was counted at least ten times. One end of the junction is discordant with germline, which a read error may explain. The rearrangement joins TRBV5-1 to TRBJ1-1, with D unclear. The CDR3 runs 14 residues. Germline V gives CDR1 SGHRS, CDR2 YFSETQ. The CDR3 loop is CASSLPGLNTEAFF. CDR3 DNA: TGTGCCAGCAGCCTACCGGGTTTGAACACTGAAGCTTTCTTT. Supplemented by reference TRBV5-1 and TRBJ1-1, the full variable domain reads KAGVTQTPRYLIKTRGQQVTLSCSPISGHRSVSWYQQTPGQGLQFLFEYFSETQRNKGNFPGRFSGRQFSNSRSEMNVSTLELGDSALYLCASSLPGLNTEAFFGQGTRLTVV.

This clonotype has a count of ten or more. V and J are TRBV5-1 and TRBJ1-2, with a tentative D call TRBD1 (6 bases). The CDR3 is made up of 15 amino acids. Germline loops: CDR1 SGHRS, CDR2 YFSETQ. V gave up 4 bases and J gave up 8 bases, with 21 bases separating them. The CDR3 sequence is CASSETRGRGQGYTF. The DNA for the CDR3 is TGCGCCAGCAGCGAGACACGGGGCAGGGGTCAAGGCTACACCTTC.

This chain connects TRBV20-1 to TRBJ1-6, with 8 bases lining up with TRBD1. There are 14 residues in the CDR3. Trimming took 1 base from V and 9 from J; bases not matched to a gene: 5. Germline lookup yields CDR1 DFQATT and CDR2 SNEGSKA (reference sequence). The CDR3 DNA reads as TGCAGTGCTAGAGCCGGACAGGGTAGTTCACCCCTCCACTTT. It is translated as CSARAGQGSSPLHF.

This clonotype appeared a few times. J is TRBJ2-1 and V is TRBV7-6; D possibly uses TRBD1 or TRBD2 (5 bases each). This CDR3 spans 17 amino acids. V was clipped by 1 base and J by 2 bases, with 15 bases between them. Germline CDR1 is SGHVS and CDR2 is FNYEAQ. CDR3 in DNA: TGTGCCAGCAGCTTAGAGGGACCGAGGGGTACCTACAATGAGCAGTTCTTC. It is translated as CASSLEGPRGTYNEQFF.

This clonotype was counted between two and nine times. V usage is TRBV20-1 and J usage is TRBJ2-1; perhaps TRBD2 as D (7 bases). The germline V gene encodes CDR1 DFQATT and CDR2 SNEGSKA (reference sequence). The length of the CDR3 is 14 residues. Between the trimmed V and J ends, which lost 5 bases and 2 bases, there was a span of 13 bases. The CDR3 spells CSAAGDKTYNEQFF. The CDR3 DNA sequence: TGCAGTGCTGCGGGGGACAAGACCTACAATGAGCAGTTCTTC.

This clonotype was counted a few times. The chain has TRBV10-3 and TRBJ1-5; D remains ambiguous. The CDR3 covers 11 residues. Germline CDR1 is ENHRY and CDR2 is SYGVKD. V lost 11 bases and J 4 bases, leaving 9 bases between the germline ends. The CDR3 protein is CASGPNQPQHF. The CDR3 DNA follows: TGTGCCTCCGGACCTAATCAGCCCCAGCATTTT.

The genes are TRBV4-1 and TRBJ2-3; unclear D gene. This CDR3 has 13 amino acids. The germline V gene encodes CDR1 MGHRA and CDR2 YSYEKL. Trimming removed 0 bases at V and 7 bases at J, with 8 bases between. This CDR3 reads CASSQERVHTQYF. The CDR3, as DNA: TGCGCCAGCAGCCAAGAACGGGTACATACGCAGTATTTT.